The T cell receptor beta chain described here comes from a study of blood T cell repertoires in COVID-19. Study summary: Both acute and convalescent COVID-19 samples were obtained from the United States, Italy and Spain. PBMCs, B-cell-depleted T cells, or T cells provided the cDNA or gDNA that made up the material.

The J segment lost 5 bases and the V segment lost 5 bases, leaving 6 bases of the junction unmatched. The CDR3 covers 14 residues. Germline V gene data show CDR1 as LNHDA and CDR2 as SQIVND (reference sequence). Some clones are missing from TCRdb's copy, which holds only in-frame ones; the method was immunoSEQ multiplex PCR. The table has tens of thousands of clones, roughly 86% seen once. The sample consisted of peripheral blood. This TCR came from a man aged 50-59 years with active COVID-19. V usage is TRBV19 and J usage is TRBJ1-1, with 9 bases matching TRBD1. The chain's CDR3 is CASSLQGAGTEAFF. For the CDR3, the DNA is TGTGCCAGTAGTCTACAGGGGGCAGGGACTGAAGCTTTCTTT.